A single sample gave rise to the 29 T cell receptor beta chains below, sequenced in a study of blood T cell repertoires in COVID-19. The table came from immunoSEQ multiplex PCR; TCRdb's copy has only in-frame clones and leaves some out. The table lists 110,000 to 150,000 clones, around 81% of them singletons. The sequencing sample was made of peripheral blood. The receptors here all came from a human donor in a cohort sampled during active COVID-19.

The V and J genes are TRBV18 and TRBJ2-5; D is undetermined. This CDR3 spans 13 amino acids. V lost 3 bases and J 3 bases, leaving 8 bases between the germline ends. CDR1 is KGHSH, CDR2 LQKENI, per germline. Here the CDR3 reads CASSPREKETQYF. The CDR3 DNA is TGTGCCAGCTCACCCCGAGAGAAAGAGACCCAGTACTTC. The variable domain in full, completed from reference TRBV18 and TRBJ2-5, reads NAGVMQNPRHLVRRRGQEARLRCSPMKGHSHVYWYRQLPEEGLKFMVYLQKENIIDESGMPKERFSAEFPKEGPSILRIQQVVRGDSAAYFCASSPREKETQYFGPGTRLLVL.

This clone appeared once. This sequence joins TRBV13 and TRBJ2-3; no firm D call. The germline V and J ends were trimmed by 3 bases and 7 bases, with 8 bases remaining between them. This CDR3 region has 12 residues. The germline V gene has CDR1 PRHDT and CDR2 FYEKMQ (reference sequence). The CDR3: CASSFGANTQYF. The CDR3 DNA is TGTGCCAGCAGCTTTGGAGCAAATACGCAGTATTTT. Supplemented by reference TRBV13 and TRBJ2-3, the full variable domain reads AAGVIQSPRHLIKEKRETATLKCYPIPRHDTVYWYQQGPGQDPQFLISFYEKMQSDKGSIPDRFSAQQFSDYHSELNMSSLELGDSALYFCASSFGANTQYFGPGTRLTVL.

The gene calls are TRBV7-2 and TRBJ2-3, with 8 positions matching TRBD1. V was clipped by 5 bases and J by 3 bases; unmatched bases: 7. The CDR3 extends over 15 amino acids. Germline assignment: CDR1 SGHTA and CDR2 FQGNSA. Written as DNA, the CDR3 is TGTGCCAGCAGCCCCGCGGGACAGGAAACAGATACGCAGTATTTT. Its translation: CASSPAGQETDTQYF.

This clone was seen more than once but under ten times. The chain is built from TRBV7-2 and TRBJ1-1; no reliable D call. The germline V and J ends were trimmed by 4 bases and 0 bases, with 6 bases remaining between them. Germline V gives CDR1 SGHTA, CDR2 FQGNSA. This CDR3 is built from 13 residues. CDR3 DNA: TGTGCCAGCAGCTCAGCCATGAACACTGAAGCTTTCTTT. It codes for CASSSAMNTEAFF. Full variable domain (outside the CDR3, taken from reference TRBV7-2 and TRBJ1-1): GAGVSQSPSNKVTEKGKDVELRCDPISGHTALYWYRQSLGQGLEFLIYFQGNSAPDKSGLPSDRFSAERTGGSVSTLTIQRTQQEDSAVYLCASSSAMNTEAFFGQGTRLTVV.

V is TRBV5-1 and J is TRBJ2-3, with 11 nucleotides matching TRBD2. The CDR3 is 17 amino acids. The V and J ends lost 3 bases and 2 bases, in that order; junction bases with no gene match: 8. Germline V gene sequence: CDR1 SGHRS, CDR2 YFSETQ. In DNA, the CDR3 is TGCGCCAGCAGCTCGGTGGCTAGCGGGAGGCTCACAGATACGCAGTATTTT. Protein product: CASSSVASGRLTDTQYF.

The chain joins TRBV7-2 to TRBJ1-2; 7 nucleotides line up with TRBD1. Trimming at V came to 4 bases and at J to 6 bases, leaving 5 bases not matched to a gene. The CDR3 is 13 amino acids. Germline V gene data show CDR1 as SGHTA and CDR2 as FQGNSA. CDR3 residues: CASSSYRGNGYTF. The CDR3 coding sequence is TGTGCCAGCAGCTCCTACAGGGGAAATGGCTACACCTTC. Complete variable domain (other parts from reference TRBV7-2 and TRBJ1-2): GAGVSQSPSNKVTEKGKDVELRCDPISGHTALYWYRQSLGQGLEFLIYFQGNSAPDKSGLPSDRFSAERTGGSVSTLTIQRTQQEDSAVYLCASSSYRGNGYTFGSGTRLTVV.

The chain uses TRBV19 and TRBJ1-2; D unresolved. The length of the CDR3 is 13 residues. Germline CDR1 LNHDA, CDR2 SQIVND (reference sequence). V lost 5 bases, J lost 5 bases, and 12 bases lay in between. The CDR3 region has the DNA TGTGCCAGTAGTCCGGCTAGGACTTATGGCTACACCTTC. It specifies CASSPARTYGYTF.

The J gene is TRBJ2-7, the V gene TRBV12-5; possible D gene TRBD1, 5 bases. CDR1 is LGHNT, CDR2 FRNRAP, per germline. The V and J ends lost 6 bases and 7 bases respectively, with 19 bases between them. This CDR3 has 14 amino acids. In DNA form, the CDR3 reads TGTGCTAGTGGCGACAGAACCTTAGTAATGGAGCAGTACTTC. It yields the protein CASGDRTLVMEQYF.

The chain uses TRBV3-1 (or the pseudogene TRBV3-2) and TRBJ2-5, with no clear D. The CDR3 length is 13 residues. Between the trimmed V and J ends, which lost 1 base and 2 bases, there was a span of 5 bases. Germline values: CDR1 LGHDT, CDR2 YNNKEL (reference sequence). CDR3 sequence reads: CASSQVRQETQYF. In DNA, the CDR3 is TGTGCCAGCAGCCAAGTCCGGCAAGAGACCCAGTACTTC.

The count of this clone is one. CDR3 region: CASSQDRRVINGYTF. The CDR3 bases are TGTGCCAGCAGCCAAGACAGACGGGTTATTAACGGCTACACCTTC. This sequence joins TRBV14 and TRBJ1-2; D gene ambiguous. V was clipped by 0 bases and J by 8 bases, with 16 bases between them. CDR1 is SGHDN and CDR2 is FVKESK in the germline V gene. CDR3 length: 15 residues.

The chain recombines TRBV5-1 with TRBJ1-2; 9 nucleotides agree with TRBD1. The junction had 2 bases not matched to a gene; V was cut back by 0 bases and J by 2 bases. This CDR3 comprises 15 residues. Germline values: CDR1 SGHRS, CDR2 YFSETQ. CDR3 residues: CASSLGTGANYGYTF. Written as DNA, the CDR3 is TGCGCCAGCAGCTTGGGGACAGGGGCCAACTATGGCTACACCTTC.

Only a few counts were recorded for this clone. Other DNA sequences in this sample translate to the same CDR3. The chain combines TRBV7-6 with TRBJ1-1; TRBD1 might be the D (6 bases). CDR3 length: 13 amino acids. Germline values: CDR1 SGHVS, CDR2 FNYEAQ. V was cut by 3 bases and J by 1 base, with 6 bases left in between. Written as DNA, the CDR3 is TGTGCCAGCAGCTTGGGACAGAACACTGAAGCTTTCTTT. Its protein product is CASSLGQNTEAFF.

The CDR3 protein is CASSWTGGRNTGELFF. DNA for the CDR3: TGTGCCAGCAGTTGGACAGGGGGCCGGAACACCGGGGAGCTGTTTTTT. V usage is TRBV27 and J usage is TRBJ2-2; 11 bases fit TRBD1. Trimming removed 4 bases from V and 1 base from J; junction bases left unmatched: 2. CDR3 size: 16 residues. Germline assignment: CDR1 MNHEY and CDR2 SMNVEV (reference sequence).

This chain joins TRBV6-1 and TRBJ1-5, with 7 bases identical to TRBD1. The CDR3 consists of 15 residues. The V gene end was trimmed by 3 bases and the J gene end by 6 bases; junction bases not matched to a gene: 8. The germline V gene encodes CDR1 MNHNS and CDR2 SASEGT. CDR3 sequence: CASSDYRGRSQPQHF. As DNA, the CDR3 is TGTGCCAGCAGTGATTACAGGGGTAGGAGTCAGCCCCAGCATTTT.

This sequence joins TRBV5-1 and TRBJ2-5; 15 bases match TRBD2. The CDR3 runs 17 residues. CDR1 is SGHRS, CDR2 YFSETQ, per germline. Trimming removed 0 bases from V and 2 bases from J; junction bases left unmatched: 2. The CDR3 loop reads CASSLGTSGRAQETQYF. In DNA, the CDR3 is TGCGCCAGCAGCTTGGGGACTAGCGGGAGGGCACAAGAGACCCAGTACTTC.

The rearrangement uses TRBV14 and TRBJ2-1; 10 bases line up with TRBD2. Germline assignment: CDR1 SGHDN and CDR2 FVKESK. J lost 10 bases, V lost 2 bases, and 14 bases had no gene match. The CDR3 is 17 residues long. CDR3: CASSQSSGLANVWEQFF. CDR3 bases: TGTGCCAGCAGCCAATCATCGGGACTAGCGAACGTATGGGAGCAGTTCTTC.

The chain links TRBV6-6 to TRBJ2-5; the match to TRBD2 covers 14 bases. Trimming cost V 6 bases and J 5 bases; bases outside gene matches: 8. The germline V gene has CDR1 MNHNY and CDR2 SVGAGI (reference sequence). The CDR3 length is 16 residues. The CDR3 sequence: CASSPRLAGGGETQYF. CDR3 DNA sequence: TGTGCCAGCAGCCCGAGACTAGCGGGAGGGGGGGAGACCCAGTACTTC.

This clone was picked up many times. Additional DNA sequences in this sample encode the identical CDR3. V gene TRBV19 combines with J gene TRBJ2-5, with 7 bases matching TRBD1. The CDR3 extends over 14 amino acids. Germline-derived CDR1 and CDR2 are LNHDA and SQIVND (reference sequence). V was clipped by 1 base and J by 5 bases; unmatched bases: 4. CDR3 coding DNA: TGTGCCAGTAGTATAGGCGGCAGGGGGGAGACCCAGTACTTC. Amino acid sequence: CASSIGGRGETQYF.

The genes are TRBV6-5 and TRBJ2-7; 9 bases match TRBD1. This CDR3 contains 14 residues. CDR1 MNHEY and CDR2 SVGAGI come from the germline V gene. Losses at the gene ends were 6 bases for V and 7 bases for J; bases not matched to a gene: 10. The CDR3 protein is CASRSGTGFKEQYF. The CDR3, as DNA: TGTGCCAGCAGGTCTGGGACAGGGTTTAAGGAGCAGTACTTC.

This clone was picked up a small number of times. The chain combines TRBV6-4 with TRBJ2-7, with D perhaps TRBD2 (5 bases). The V end was cut by 0 bases, the J end by 7 bases, with 22 bases between. Germline CDR1 and CDR2: MRHNA and SNTAGT. This CDR3 is built from 17 residues. The CDR3 bases are TGTGCCAGCAGTGACTCTCTCGCAACTTCCGTCCCGGGAGAGCAGTACTTC. Its translation is CASSDSLATSVPGEQYF.

The rearrangement joins TRBV4-2 to TRBJ2-7; 9 nucleotides agree with TRBD1. The CDR3 loop spans 16 amino acids. The V segment lost 1 base and the J segment 2 bases; nucleotides outside the gene matches: 6. Germline V gene lookup returns CDR1 LGHNA and CDR2 YNFKEQ. This chain's CDR3 is CASSQAAGTGPYEQYF. CDR3 in DNA: TGTGCCAGCAGCCAAGCAGCCGGGACAGGGCCCTACGAGCAGTACTTC.

The chain links TRBV7-9 to TRBJ2-7; 7 bases map to TRBD1. Germline CDR1 reads SEHNR; CDR2 reads FQNEAQ (reference sequence). V trimming: 2 bases; J trimming: 1 base; junction bases outside the gene matches: 17. The CDR3 length is 19 residues. CDR3 DNA sequence: TGTGCCAGCAGCTTATACAGGGGAATAAGCGTTGGCCGATCCTACGAGCAGTACTTC. Its protein is CASSLYRGISVGRSYEQYF.

V gene TRBV24-1 combines with J gene TRBJ2-7; the D is unclear. The CDR3 is 11 residues long. Germline V CDR1 and CDR2: KGHDR, SFDVKD. The V gene lost 6 bases and the J gene lost 3 bases, with 5 bases spanning the gap. The chain's CDR3 is CATSNGYEQYF. CDR3 coding DNA: TGTGCCACCAGTAACGGCTACGAGCAGTACTTC.

This chain joins TRBV6-5 and TRBJ2-1; TRBD2 matches 7 bases. In germline, CDR1 is MNHEY, CDR2 SVGAGI. The CDR3 spans 14 residues. The J segment lost 8 bases and the V segment lost 8 bases, leaving 12 bases of the junction unmatched. DNA of the CDR3: TGTGCCAGCGTTCCGCCGGGAGGCATCGATGAGCAGTTCTTC. It is translated as CASVPPGGIDEQFF.

This chain connects TRBV18 to TRBJ1-3, with a possible D match to TRBD1 (6 bases). Germline CDR1 KGHSH, CDR2 LQKENI. Between the trimmed V and J ends, which lost 3 bases and 8 bases, there was a span of 14 bases. The CDR3 is made up of 14 amino acids. The CDR3 here is CASSPTQQGHTIYF. The CDR3 nucleotides are TGTGCCAGCTCACCGACGCAACAGGGACACACCATATATTTT.

This chain links TRBV27 with TRBJ2-7, with 15 bases that match TRBD2. Germline V gene data show CDR1 as MNHEY and CDR2 as SMNVEV (reference sequence). The trim removed 6 bases at V and 4 bases at J, leaving 4 bases unmatched. This CDR3 is 15 amino acids long. The CDR3 bases are TGTGCCAGCAGACCCGGGACTAGCGGGAGGTACGAGCAGTACTTC. It is translated as CASRPGTSGRYEQYF.

The J gene is TRBJ2-1, the V gene TRBV28; TRBD2 agrees at 9 bases. The CDR3 runs to 16 residues. The V gene end was trimmed by 3 bases and the J gene end by 5 bases; junction bases not matched to a gene: 8. Germline CDR1 reads MDHEN; CDR2 reads SYDVKM. Here the CDR3 reads CASSFLSGSSDNEQFF. The CDR3 region has the DNA TGTGCCAGCAGTTTTCTTAGCGGGAGTAGCGACAATGAGCAGTTCTTC.

The rearrangement links TRBV20-1 to TRBJ2-3, with D hard to call. Germline loops: CDR1 DFQATT, CDR2 SNEGSKA (reference sequence). This CDR3 is 11 amino acids long. Trimming left V 6 bases short and J 7 bases short, with 11 bases between. CDR3: CSAEFSNTQYF. In DNA form, the CDR3 reads TGCAGTGCCGAGTTTTCGAATACGCAGTATTTT.

The J gene is TRBJ1-5, the V gene TRBV19; TRBD1 matches 9 bases. The V gene end was trimmed by 6 bases and the J gene end by 6 bases; junction bases not matched to a gene: 12. The CDR3 sequence is 16 residues long. Germline CDR1 is LNHDA and CDR2 is SQIVND (reference sequence). The CDR3 reads CASSTGGPRFVQPQHF. Here the CDR3 DNA reads TGTGCCAGTAGCACAGGGGGCCCGAGATTTGTTCAGCCCCAGCATTTT.